These 25 T cell receptor beta chains came from one sample sequenced in a study of cytomegalovirus exposure and HLA in healthy donors. Primers included in the PCR were 60 Vbeta and 13 Jbeta primers. Data came from immunoSEQ multiplex PCR; TCRdb stores just in-frame clones and leaves some out. This listing includes tens of thousands of clones. Input material: PBMCs. The receptors originated from a woman aged 35 to 49 in good health and CMV-seropositive.

This chain uses TRBV27 with TRBJ1-1; the D gene is possibly TRBD1 (5 bases). The germline V gene encodes CDR1 MNHEY and CDR2 SMNVEV (reference sequence). CDR3 size: 14 residues. Trimming shortened V by 0 bases and J by 3 bases, and 8 bases separated the two germline ends. CDR3 in amino acids: CASSLSGGYTEAFF. CDR3 sequence (DNA): TGTGCCAGCAGTTTATCGGGGGGTTACACTGAAGCTTTCTTT.

Written as DNA, the CDR3 is TGCGCCAGCAGCCCTCCATCCGCAGACAGGGCATTTTTT. It specifies CASSPPSADRAFF. V gene TRBV4-1 combines with J gene TRBJ1-4; 7 bases line up with TRBD1. V shed 4 bases, J shed 17 bases, and the junction held 13 bases outside the gene matches. The CDR3 is 13 amino acids. Germline loops: CDR1 MGHRA, CDR2 YSYEKL.

The CDR3 sequence: CASSSGTGLAGELFF. The CDR3 nucleotides read TGTGCCAGCAGCTCCGGGACAGGGCTGGCCGGGGAGCTGTTTTTT. The V and J genes are TRBV7-8 and TRBJ2-2, with 9 bases that match TRBD1. The V and J ends lost 4 bases and 6 bases, in that order; junction bases with no gene match: 6. CDR3 size: 15 residues. Germline V lookup: CDR1 SGHVS, CDR2 FQNEAQ.

This rearrangement joins TRBV4-2 to TRBJ2-2; TRBD1 matches at 7 bases. Germline trimming cut 6 bases from V and 0 bases from J; bases unmatched to any gene: 7. This CDR3 contains 16 residues. Germline V gene data show CDR1 as LGHNA and CDR2 as YNFKEQ. CDR3 DNA sequence: TGTGCCAGCAGGAAAATTGGACAGGCGAACACCGGGGAGCTGTTTTTT. Its protein is CASRKIGQANTGELFF.

The rearrangement links TRBV19 to TRBJ2-3, with 11 positions matching TRBD2. V shed 10 bases and J 4 bases; nucleotides not matched to a gene: 10. The CDR3 covers 15 residues. The germline CDR1 and CDR2 sequences are LNHDA and SQIVND (reference sequence). CDR3 sequence (DNA): TGTGCCACTTCCGTGACTAGCGGGGCCTCAGATACGCAGTATTTT. The encoded protein is CATSVTSGASDTQYF.

The chain carries TRBV6-5 and TRBJ2-3, with no clear D. The CDR3 runs to 15 residues. V was pared by 6 bases and J by 0 bases, with 13 bases between. Germline CDR1 and CDR2: MNHEY and SVGAGI. CDR3 sequence reads: CASRTQSFSTDTQYF. The CDR3 coding sequence is TGTGCCAGCAGAACTCAATCATTCAGCACAGATACGCAGTATTTT.

J is TRBJ2-7 and V is TRBV11-1, with D possibly matching TRBD2 (6 bases). V was shortened by 5 bases and J by 0 bases, with 23 bases between the two germline ends. Germline V gene data show CDR1 as SGHAT and CDR2 as FQDESV (reference sequence). This CDR3 comprises 18 residues. CDR3 nucleotides: TGTGCCAGCAGCCGGACTGCGGGGCGGCCAGGCAACTCCTACGAGCAGTACTTC. This sequence encodes CASSRTAGRPGNSYEQYF. Full variable domain (outside the CDR3, taken from reference TRBV11-1 and TRBJ2-7): EAEVAQSPRYKITEKSQAVAFWCDPISGHATLYWYRQILGQGPELLVQFQDESVVDDSQLPKDRFSAERLKGVDSTLKIQPAELGDSAMYLCASSRTAGRPGNSYEQYFGPGTRLTVT.

The V call is TRBV11-1, the J call TRBJ1-4, with unresolved D. This CDR3 is 15 amino acids long. From germline, CDR1 is SGHAT and CDR2 FQDESV (reference sequence). V lost 4 bases and J lost 3, with 12 bases in between. The DNA of the CDR3 is TGTGCCAGCAGCTCCCTGGAGGGCGCTAATGAAAAACTGTTTTTT. It codes for CASSSLEGANEKLFF.

CDR3 DNA: TGTGCCAGCAGCCAAGAAATAAAAAACTCCCGGCGGGAGACCCAGTACTTC. Translation gives CASSQEIKNSRRETQYF. The V call is TRBV14, the J call TRBJ2-5; D ambiguous. Trimming took 0 bases from V and 5 from J, leaving 19 bases between them. The CDR3 contains 17 residues. Germline V gene data show CDR1 as SGHDN and CDR2 as FVKESK. Combining the CDR3 with reference TRBV14 and TRBJ2-5 gives the whole variable domain EAGVTQFPSHSVIEKGQTVTLRCDPISGHDNLYWYRRVMGKEIKFLLHFVKESKQDESGMPNNRFLAERTGGTYSTLKVQPAELEDSGVYFCASSQEIKNSRRETQYFGPGTRLLVL.

The V call is TRBV6-1, the J call TRBJ1-6; no reliable D call. Germline CDR1 and CDR2: MNHNS and SASEGT. Trimming pared 7 bases from V and 7 bases from J, leaving 17 bases between. The CDR3 length is 15 residues. CDR3 DNA: TGTGCCAGCACCAGGCAAGCCTACCCAAATTCACCCCTCCACTTT. Amino acid sequence: CASTRQAYPNSPLHF.

CDR3 region: CASGRGLAVHNEQFF. In DNA, the CDR3 is TGTGCCAGCGGGAGAGGGCTAGCGGTTCACAATGAGCAGTTCTTC. The J gene is TRBJ2-1, the V gene TRBV28; 7 bases are a match to TRBD2. The CDR3 is 15 residues long. Trimming cost V 8 bases and J 5 bases; bases outside gene matches: 12. Per the germline V gene, CDR1 is MDHEN and CDR2 is SYDVKM.

V gene TRBV7-9 combines with J gene TRBJ2-5, with unresolved D. There are 15 residues in the CDR3. Looked up from germline, CDR1 is SEHNR and CDR2 is FQNEAQ (reference sequence). V lost 1 base and J 2 bases, leaving 11 bases between the germline ends. CDR3 DNA sequence: TGTGCCAGCAGCTTAGTAGGCGGATTTCAAGAGACCCAGTACTTC. Translated, it gives CASSLVGGFQETQYF.

The V gene is TRBV27, the J gene TRBJ1-2; D unclear. Deletions cut 4 bases from V and 8 bases from J, with 17 bases between. The length of the CDR3 is 14 residues. The germline gives CDR1 MNHEY, CDR2 SMNVEV (reference sequence). The CDR3, as DNA: TGTGCCAGCAGTTCCGAGGCATACATCGGAGGCTACACCTTC. Residues: CASSSEAYIGGYTF.

V is TRBV4-2 and J is TRBJ2-7; 9 bases are shared with TRBD2. V gave up 0 bases and J gave up 2 bases; unmatched junction bases: 8. CDR1 is LGHNA and CDR2 is YNFKEQ in the germline V gene. The CDR3 sequence is 17 residues long. CDR3 sequence: CASSQDWRAGGTYEQYF. The CDR3 nucleotides read TGTGCCAGCAGCCAAGATTGGCGGGCGGGGGGGACCTACGAGCAGTACTTC.

CDR3 amino acids: CASAYRGLNQPQHF. The CDR3 DNA is TGTGCCAGTGCCTACAGGGGGCTAAATCAGCCCCAGCATTTT. This chain uses TRBV19 with TRBJ1-5, with TRBD1 matching 9 bases. V lost 8 bases to trimming and J lost 4 bases; unmatched junction nucleotides: 6. CDR1 is LNHDA and CDR2 is SQIVND in the germline V gene (reference sequence). CDR3 size: 14 residues.

The chain is built from TRBV9 and TRBJ2-5; TRBD1 matches 7 bases. The V gene's germline CDR1 is SGDLS and CDR2 YYNGEE. This CDR3 comprises 16 residues. V gave up 3 bases and J gave up 5 bases; unmatched junction bases: 13. The CDR3 DNA follows: TGTGCCAGCAGCGCGTATGGGGCCATCAGGGGGGAGACCCAGTACTTC. Translating gives CASSAYGAIRGETQYF.

This chain joins TRBV5-1 and TRBJ1-1; D remains ambiguous. The CDR3 has 14 residues. Trimming removed 0 bases at V and 3 bases at J, with 9 bases between. CDR1 is SGHRS and CDR2 is YFSETQ in the germline V gene. For the CDR3, the DNA is TGCGCCAGCAGCTTGGGTACAGCCTACACTGAAGCTTTCTTT. Residues: CASSLGTAYTEAFF. The complete variable domain, with remaining parts taken from reference TRBV5-1 and TRBJ1-1, reads KAGVTQTPRYLIKTRGQQVTLSCSPISGHRSVSWYQQTPGQGLQFLFEYFSETQRNKGNFPGRFSGRQFSNSRSEMNVSTLELGDSALYLCASSLGTAYTEAFFGQGTRLTVV.

The CDR3 DNA is TGCGCCAGCAGCTTAAGTTTAGAACCCGGTCGGGTCACCGCCAACACTGAAGCTTTCTTT. Its translation is CASSLSLEPGRVTANTEAFF. V and J are TRBV5-1 and TRBJ1-1; D uncertain. The CDR3 has 20 amino acids. CDR1 SGHRS and CDR2 YFSETQ come from the germline V gene. Trimming left V 2 bases short and J 2 bases short, with 28 bases between.

This chain uses TRBV9 with TRBJ1-5, with D maybe TRBD1 (5 bases). Germline CDR1 is SGDLS and CDR2 is YYNGEE. Trimming removed 0 bases at V and 12 bases at J, with 13 bases between. CDR3 length: 13 residues. The CDR3 protein is CASSVEAQGVQHF. The CDR3 bases are TGTGCCAGCAGCGTAGAGGCCCAGGGCGTCCAGCATTTT. Full variable domain (rest looked up from reference TRBV9 and TRBJ1-5): DSGVTQTPKHLITATGQRVTLRCSPRSGDLSVYWYQQSLDQGLQFLIQYYNGEERAKGNILERFSAQQFPDLHSELNLSSLELGDSALYFCASSVEAQGVQHFGDGTRLSIL.

This chain joins TRBV19 and TRBJ2-1; D gene ambiguous. Germline-derived CDR1 and CDR2 are LNHDA and SQIVND (reference sequence). Trimming took off 6 bases at V and 0 bases at J, with 15 bases between the two ends. This CDR3 is 16 amino acids long. CDR3 DNA sequence: TGTGCCAGTAGCTCTCACGGCGGAAGCTCCTACAATGAGCAGTTCTTC. Translated: CASSSHGGSSYNEQFF.

CDR3 DNA sequence: TGTGCCATCGGGGACAGGGGGGCTGGAAACACCATATATTTT. It is translated as CAIGDRGAGNTIYF. The chain is built from TRBV10-3 and TRBJ1-3; 11 bases line up with TRBD1. The germline V gene encodes CDR1 ENHRY and CDR2 SYGVKD. V lost 8 bases, J lost 2 bases, and 2 bases stayed unmatched. This CDR3 spans 14 amino acids.

V gene TRBV5-5 combines with J gene TRBJ1-3, with D perhaps matching TRBD1 (6 bases). CDR1 is SGHKS and CDR2 is YYEKEE in the germline V gene (reference sequence). The CDR3 contains 17 residues. Trimming cost V 3 bases and J 0 bases, with 16 bases left between them. The CDR3 nucleotides are TGTGCCAGCAGCTCCCACGACAGGATCTTCTCTGGAAACACCATATATTTT. It codes for CASSSHDRIFSGNTIYF.

The chain is built from TRBV6-4 and TRBJ2-3; D not resolved. Trimming shortened V by 3 bases and J by 2 bases, and 6 bases separated the two germline ends. Germline loops: CDR1 MRHNA, CDR2 SNTAGT. The CDR3 spans 13 residues. CDR3 loop: CASSEGDTDTQYF. CDR3 nucleotides: TGTGCCAGCAGTGAAGGAGACACAGATACGCAGTATTTT.

The rearrangement joins TRBV9 to TRBJ1-2, with D possibly matching TRBD1 (6 bases). The CDR3 has 15 residues. Germline lookup yields CDR1 SGDLS and CDR2 YYNGEE. V dropped 0 bases and J dropped 6 bases, with 15 bases sitting between them. CDR3 in amino acids: CASSVEAGVLHGYTF. The CDR3 nucleotides read TGTGCCAGCAGCGTAGAGGCAGGGGTACTACATGGCTACACCTTC.

The J gene is TRBJ2-3, the V gene TRBV28; 8 positions match TRBD2. The V and J ends lost 9 bases and 0 bases, in that order; junction bases with no gene match: 11. The CDR3 runs to 16 residues. Germline lookup yields CDR1 MDHEN and CDR2 SYDVKM. CDR3 loop: CASSRRSGSSTDTQYF. The CDR3 DNA reads TGTGCCAGTTCGAGGAGGAGCGGGAGCAGCACAGATACGCAGTATTTT.